The 12 T cell receptor beta chains given below trace back to one sample, sequenced in a study of post-analysis software for immune sequencing data. Whole-study findings and limits: TRBV5-6, TRBV5-1 and TRBV20-1 belonged to a set of roughly 5 TRBV segments that were more frequent in patients than controls.

No antigen is known for these receptors. Sequencing libraries made from TCR beta cDNA carried unique molecular identifiers. MiXCR, run by TCRdb on the PCR reads, gives a single entry per CDR3 protein. Among 450,000 to 700,000 distinct CDR3 sequences listed, around 44% were seen once. Sequenced material: blood. The receptors stem from a girl aged 5 to 17 with multiple sclerosis.

The chain uses TRBV4-2 and TRBJ1-6, with no clear D. Trimming left V 7 bases short and J 4 bases short, with 17 bases between. In germline, CDR1 is LGHNA, CDR2 YNFKEQ. The CDR3 runs to 16 residues. This CDR3 reads CASNHRGRSYNSPLHF. In DNA form, the CDR3 reads TGTGCCAGCAACCACCGTGGACGGAGTTATAATTCACCCCTCCACTTT.

This clonotype was observed many times. The chain joins TRBV20-1 to TRBJ2-7, with a tentative D call TRBD2 (5 bases). V lost 0 bases and J lost 3, with 6 bases in between. The CDR3 runs to 12 residues. Germline CDR1 reads DFQATT; CDR2 reads SNEGSKA (reference sequence). The CDR3 DNA reads as TGCAGTGCTAGAGATCGGGACTACGAGCAGTACTTC. Protein product: CSARDRDYEQYF.

This clonotype was observed a few times. The CDR3 sequence is CASSLAARPYNEQFF. DNA for the CDR3: TGTGCCAGCAGCCTCGCCGCACGGCCCTACAATGAGCAGTTCTTC. The rearrangement links TRBV5-5 to TRBJ2-1, with D uncertain. Germline-derived CDR1 and CDR2 are SGHKS and YYEKEE (reference sequence). V lost 4 bases to trimming and J lost 2 bases, with 13 bases between them. The CDR3 consists of 15 residues.

The chain carries TRBV4-1 and TRBJ2-5, with TRBD2 matching 13 bases. The junction had 11 bases not matched to a gene; V was cut back by 1 base and J by 3 bases. The CDR3 sequence is 19 residues long. CDR1 is MGHRA, CDR2 YSYEKL, per germline. The CDR3 loop is CASSQVVRLAGGKEETQYF. The CDR3 DNA reads as TGCGCCAGCAGCCAAGTAGTTCGACTAGCGGGAGGAAAGGAAGAGACCCAGTACTTC.

V gene TRBV12-3 or TRBV12-4 combines with J gene TRBJ1-2, with no clear D. CDR3 length: 14 amino acids. The ends were cut back, 2 bases at V and 5 bases at J, with 12 bases in the middle. As DNA, the CDR3 is TGTGCCAGCAGTTTAACGCCCGATGGGTATGGCTACACCTTC. It is translated as CASSLTPDGYGYTF.

The chain recombines TRBV5-1 with TRBJ2-5; D might be TRBD2 (5 bases). CDR1 SGHRS and CDR2 YFSETQ come from the germline V gene. Deletions cut 0 bases from V and 5 bases from J, with 11 bases between. The CDR3 is 14 amino acids. The CDR3: CASSLALEAETQYF. As DNA, the CDR3 is TGCGCCAGCAGCTTGGCCCTGGAGGCCGAGACCCAGTACTTC.

This CDR3 reads CASSLEPLRDTQYF. The CDR3 nucleotides read TGCGCCAGCAGCTTGGAGCCCCTCCGGGATACGCAGTATTTT. The chain combines TRBV5-1 with TRBJ2-3; the D is unclear. The CDR3 is 14 residues long. The V gene lost 0 bases and the J gene lost 6 bases, with 11 bases spanning the gap. Germline CDR1 SGHRS, CDR2 YFSETQ.

J is TRBJ1-2 and V is TRBV29-1; 11 bases fit TRBD1. This CDR3 comprises 16 residues. Germline loops: CDR1 SQVTM, CDR2 ANQGSEA. The junction had 8 bases not matched to a gene; V was cut back by 0 bases and J by 5 bases. The CDR3 nucleotides are TGCAGCGTTGAAGATCTCCAGGGGACAGGGGGTTATGGCTACACCTTC. Its translation: CSVEDLQGTGGYGYTF.

J is TRBJ2-7 and V is TRBV7-9; TRBD2 agrees at 8 bases. The CDR3 extends over 17 amino acids. Per the germline V gene, CDR1 is SEHNR and CDR2 is FQNEAQ (reference sequence). After removal of 4 bases from V and 3 bases from J, the junction contained 14 bases not matched to a gene. The CDR3 DNA is TGTGCCAGCAGCTCCCGCACGACCGGACTAGCAGACTACGAGCAGTACTTC. Translation gives CASSSRTTGLADYEQYF. The whole variable domain, remainder taken from reference TRBV7-9 and TRBJ2-7, is DTGVSQNPRHKITKRGQNVTFRCDPISEHNRLYWYRQTLGQGPEFLTYFQNEAQLEKSRLLSDRFSAERPKGSFSTLEIQRTEQGDSAMYLCASSSRTTGLADYEQYFGPGTRLTVT.

The chain links TRBV5-1 to TRBJ2-5; D is tentatively TRBD1 or TRBD2 (5 bases each). V dropped 2 bases and J dropped 8 bases, with 13 bases sitting between them. Germline V CDR1 and CDR2: SGHRS, YFSETQ. This CDR3 is built from 13 residues. CDR3 coding DNA: TGCGCCAGCAGCTTTGACGGGGCCAACACCCAGTACTTC. This gives the protein CASSFDGANTQYF. The full variable domain, in which reference TRBV5-1 and TRBJ2-5 provide the parts outside the CDR3, is KAGVTQTPRYLIKTRGQQVTLSCSPISGHRSVSWYQQTPGQGLQFLFEYFSETQRNKGNFPGRFSGRQFSNSRSEMNVSTLELGDSALYLCASSFDGANTQYFGPGTRLLVL.

The rearrangement links TRBV30 to TRBJ2-4; D ambiguous. Trimming took off 0 bases at V and 0 bases at J, with 12 bases between the two ends. CDR3 length equals 16 residues. Germline CDR1 reads GTSNPN; CDR2 reads SVGIG (reference sequence). The CDR3 DNA sequence: TGTGCCTGGAGTGTGGAATATACTCTAGCCAAAAACATTCAGTACTTC. Its translation: CAWSVEYTLAKNIQYF.

This clonotype was seen a handful of times. The V call is TRBV10-3, the J call TRBJ1-6, with D possibly matching TRBD1 (6 bases). Trimming stripped 3 bases from V and 13 bases from J, with 7 bases between. Germline loops: CDR1 ENHRY, CDR2 SYGVKD. The CDR3 consists of 11 residues. The CDR3 sequence: CAISEGGPLHF. The CDR3 DNA sequence: TGTGCCATCAGTGAAGGGGGGCCCCTCCACTTT.